This T cell receptor (beta chain) was found in a study of blood T cell repertoires in COVID-19. TCRdb's table, derived via immunoSEQ multiplex PCR, lists solely in-frame clones and lacks some. The profile shows 350,000 to 450,000 clones, 89% of them singletons. The J segment lost 4 bases and the V segment lost 4 bases, leaving 3 bases of the junction unmatched. The germline V gene has CDR1 MRHNA and CDR2 SNTAGT. The CDR3 has 13 residues. Sequencing input: peripheral blood. V and J are TRBV6-4 and TRBJ1-1; 7 bases fit TRBD1. This sequence originates from a woman aged 40 to 50 with COVID-19, enrolled during active disease. This CDR3 reads CASSVNRGTEAFF. The CDR3 DNA follows: TGTGCCAGCAGTGTTAACAGGGGCACTGAAGCTTTCTTT.